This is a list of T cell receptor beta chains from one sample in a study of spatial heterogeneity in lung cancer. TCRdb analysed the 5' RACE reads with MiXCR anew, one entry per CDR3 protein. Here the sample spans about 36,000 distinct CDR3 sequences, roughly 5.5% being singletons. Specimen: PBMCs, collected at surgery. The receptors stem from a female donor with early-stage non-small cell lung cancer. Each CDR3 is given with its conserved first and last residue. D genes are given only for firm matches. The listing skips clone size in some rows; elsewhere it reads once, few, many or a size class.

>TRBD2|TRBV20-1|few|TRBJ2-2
TGCAGTGCTCGACTAGCGGCAATCACCGGGGAGCTGTTTTTT
CSARLAAITGELFF
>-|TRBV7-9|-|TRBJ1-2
TGTGCCAGCAGCCCCCGGGACTATGGCTACACCTTC
CASSPRDYGYTF
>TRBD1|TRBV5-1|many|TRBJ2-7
TGCGCCAGCAGCGAGGGGACAGGGTTCTCCTACGAGCAGTACTTC
CASSEGTGFSYEQYF
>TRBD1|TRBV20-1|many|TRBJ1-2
TGCAGTGCTAGGTCCCGGGACAGGGGAGACTATGGCTACACCTTC
CSARSRDRGDYGYTF
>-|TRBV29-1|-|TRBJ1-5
TGCAGCGTTGTCGAGCTTAGCGGCGAGCCCCAGCATTTT
CSVVELSGEPQHF
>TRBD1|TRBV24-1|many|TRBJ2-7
TGTGCCACCAGTGCAGGCAGGGGGCAATCCTACGAGCAGTACTTC
CATSAGRGQSYEQYF
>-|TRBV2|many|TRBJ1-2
TGTGCCAGCCTCCCCAGTACTGGTGGCTACACCTTC
CASLPSTGGYTF
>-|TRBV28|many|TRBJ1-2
TGTGCCAGCAGCCCTCCCGGGGGGGACTATGGCTACACCTTC
CASSPPGGDYGYTF
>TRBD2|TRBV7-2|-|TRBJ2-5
TGTGCCAGCAGCCCCCGGACTAGCGGGAGGGAGACCCAGTACTTC
CASSPRTSGRETQYF
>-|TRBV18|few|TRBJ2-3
TGTGCCAGCTCACCAAGAGGAGGAGTAGCGGGCACAGATACGCAGTATTTT
CASSPRGGVAGTDTQYF
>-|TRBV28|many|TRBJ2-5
TGTGCCAGCAGTTTACTCGTAAACCAAGAGACCCAGTACTTC
CASSLLVNQETQYF
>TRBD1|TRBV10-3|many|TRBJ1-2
TGTGCCATCAGTGAGAGGGACAGGGATGGCTACACCTTC
CAISERDRDGYTF
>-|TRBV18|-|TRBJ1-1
TGTGCCAGCTCACCAAGGGGTACGGTGAACACTGAAGCTTTCTTT
CASSPRGTVNTEAFF
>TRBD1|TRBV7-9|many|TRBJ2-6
TGTGCCGTAGCCTCCCCCACAGGGGGCGGTGGGGCCAACGTCCTGACTTTC
CAVASPTGGGGANVLTF
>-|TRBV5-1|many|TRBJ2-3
TGCGCCAGCGCCAGGGGCCCCGGAGATACGCAGTATTTT
CASARGPGDTQYF
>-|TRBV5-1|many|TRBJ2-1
TGCGCCAGCAGCTTGGGGACCGCCGAGCAGTTCTTC
CASSLGTAEQFF
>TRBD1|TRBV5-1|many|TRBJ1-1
TGCGCCAGCAGCAAGGAGGCAGGGGGAACTGAAGCTTTCTTT
CASSKEAGGTEAFF
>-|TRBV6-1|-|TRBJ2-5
TGTGCCAGCACCCAATCGGGCGGACAAGAGACCCAGTACTTC
CASTQSGGQETQYF
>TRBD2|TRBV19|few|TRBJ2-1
TGTGCCAGTAGTATAGGGACTAGTTACAATGAGCAGTTCTTC
CASSIGTSYNEQFF
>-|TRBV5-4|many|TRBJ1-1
TGTGCCAGCAGCAAGGACGGCGGGATGAACACTGAAGCTTTCTTT
CASSKDGGMNTEAFF
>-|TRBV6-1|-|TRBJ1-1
TGTGCCAGCAGTGACCCCCCCTGGGGAGCTTTCTTT
CASSDPPWGAFF
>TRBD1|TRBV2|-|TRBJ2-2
TGTGCCAGCAGCGAGCAGGGGGCAGGGGAGCTGTTTTTT
CASSEQGAGELFF
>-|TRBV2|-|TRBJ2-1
TGTGCCAGCATCCGCTCCAACTCCTACAATGAGCAGTTCTTC
CASIRSNSYNEQFF
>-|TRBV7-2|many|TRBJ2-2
TGTGCCACCCTCATCTTGGAGGGAGCGACGAACACCGGGGAGCTGTTTTTT
CATLILEGATNTGELFF
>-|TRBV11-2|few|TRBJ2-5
TGTGCCAGCAGAGGGCTACAGTACCAAGAGACCCAGTACTTC
CASRGLQYQETQYF
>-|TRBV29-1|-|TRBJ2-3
TGCAGCGTTGAAGATTCCGTTGTAGATACGCAGTATTTT
CSVEDSVVDTQYF
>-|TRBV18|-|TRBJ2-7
TGTGCCAGCTCACCATGGGGGACCTACGAGCAGTACTTC
CASSPWGTYEQYF
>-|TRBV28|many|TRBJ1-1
TGTGCCAGCAGTCCCCCGGACAGAGATAACACTGAAGCTTTCTTT
CASSPPDRDNTEAFF
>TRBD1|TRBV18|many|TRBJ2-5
TGTGCCAGCTCACCACTTTCGACAGGGAGTAGCCAAGAGACCCAGTACTTC
CASSPLSTGSSQETQYF
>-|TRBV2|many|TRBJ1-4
TGTGCCAGCAGGACCCAGCGACGGGGAAATGAAAAACTGTTTTTT
CASRTQRRGNEKLFF
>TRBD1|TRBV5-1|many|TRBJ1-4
TGCGCCAGCAGCCGATCCGGGACAGGGAATGAAAAACTGTTTTTT
CASSRSGTGNEKLFF
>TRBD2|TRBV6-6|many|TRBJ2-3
TGTGCCAGCAGTGAGCGGGGGGGCGGCCCAGATACGCAGTATTTT
CASSERGGGPDTQYF
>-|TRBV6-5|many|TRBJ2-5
TGTGCCAGCTCACCACCGGGCCAAGAGACCCAGTACTTC
CASSPPGQETQYF
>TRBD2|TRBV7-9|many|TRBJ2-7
TGTGCCACCGGGCGGCGGGAGGGCCTCGACGAGCAGTACTTC
CATGRREGLDEQYF
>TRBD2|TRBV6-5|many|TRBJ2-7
TGTGCCAGCAGCACATCCCCACTAGCGGGGGAAACCTACGAGCAGTACTTC
CASSTSPLAGETYEQYF
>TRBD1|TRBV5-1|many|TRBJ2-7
TGCGCCAGCAGCGAGGGACAGCAATACGAGCAGTACTTC
CASSEGQQYEQYF
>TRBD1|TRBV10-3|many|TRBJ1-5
TGTGCCACGGGGACAGGCAGCAATCAGCCCCAGCATTTT
CATGTGSNQPQHF
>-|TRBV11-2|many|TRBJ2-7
TGTGCCAGCAGCTTGCAGAGCTCCTACGAGCAGTACTTC
CASSLQSSYEQYF
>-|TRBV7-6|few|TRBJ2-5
TGTGCCAGCAGCCCCAGCCAAGAGACCCAGTACTTC
CASSPSQETQYF
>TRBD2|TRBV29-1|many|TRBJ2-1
TGCAGCGTCGGGAGGTCCTACAATGAGCAGTTCTTC
CSVGRSYNEQFF
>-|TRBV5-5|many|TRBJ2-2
TGTGCCAGCAGCTTCCAGGGGTTTAACACCGGGGAGCTGTTTTTT
CASSFQGFNTGELFF
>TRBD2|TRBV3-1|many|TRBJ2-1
TGTGCCAGCAGCCCTATGCTAGCGGGAGGTCAGTTCTTC
CASSPMLAGGQFF
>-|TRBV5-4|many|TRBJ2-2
TGTGCCAGCAGCTTGTGGCGGGGGAACACCGGGGAGCTGTTTTTT
CASSLWRGNTGELFF